This is a list of T cell receptor beta chains from one sample in a study of shared clonotypes between healthy human individuals. This table comes from immunoSEQ multiplex PCR, and its TCRdb copy is limited to in-frame clones, with some not included. The table shows approximately 720,000 clones, with 60% to 80% occurring only once. Sample: memory CD4+ T cells sorted from blood. These receptors were obtained from a woman aged 30 to 39 in good health. Both conserved end residues are part of each CDR3. The D gene is left open where the match is weak. Not every row has a clone size; where given, it reads once, few, many or a size class.

V gene	J gene	clone size	D gene	CDR3 DNA	CDR3 protein
TRBV7-2	TRBJ2-5	many	NA	TGTGCCAGCAGCCTTCAGAGGGAGGAGACCCAGTACTTC	CASSLQREETQYF
TRBV2	TRBJ1-2	few	NA	TGTGCCAGCAGTGAAGCAACAGCTAACTATGGCTACACCTTC	CASSEATANYGYTF
TRBV5-1	TRBJ2-1	many	NA	TGCGCCAGCAGCTTGGACTCAAGCTCCTACAATGAGCAGTTCTTC	CASSLDSSSYNEQFF
TRBV5-1	TRBJ2-5	NA	NA	TGCGCCAGCATGCCCTTAGGGGGAGAGACCCAGTACTTC	CASMPLGGETQYF
TRBV13	TRBJ2-7	once	NA	TGTGCCAGCAGCCCGGACCGGGGCGAGCAGTACTTC	CASSPDRGEQYF
TRBV9	TRBJ2-1	few	NA	TGTGCCAGCAGCGTAGGCAGGAGCTCCTACAATGAGCAGTTCTTC	CASSVGRSSYNEQFF
TRBV5-4	TRBJ2-1	NA	NA	TGTGCCAGCAGCTCGTACAGGGTCGGGGGTCTTAGTGAGCAGTTCTTC	CASSSYRVGGLSEQFF
TRBV21-1	TRBJ1-1	once	NA	TGTGCCAGCAGCAAATTCCTCGAGGGGATGAACACTGAAGCTTTCTTT	CASSKFLEGMNTEAFF
TRBV6-1	TRBJ2-7	NA	NA	TGTGCCAGCAGTTCACAGGGCTCGGTATACGAGCAGTACTTC	CASSSQGSVYEQYF
TRBV28	TRBJ1-2	NA	TRBD1	TGTGCCAGCACCCTAAACCCAGGGGGCAGGGGCTACACCTTC	CASTLNPGGRGYTF
TRBV28	TRBJ1-1	NA	NA	TGTGCCAGCAGTCTTTATCGGAGGAACACTGAAGCTTTCTTT	CASSLYRRNTEAFF
TRBV25-1	TRBJ2-7	NA	TRBD2	TGTGCCAGCAGTGAATCTCGGGAGGACTTGCGCCACGAGCAGTACTTC	CASSESREDLRHEQYF
TRBV27	TRBJ2-3	NA	TRBD2	TGTGCCAGCAGTAATAGACTAGCTACAAGAGATACGCAGTATTTT	CASSNRLATRDTQYF
TRBV5-6	TRBJ2-5	NA	NA	TGTGCCAGCAGCAACCGAGGTGGGGCGAAGACCCAGTACTTC	CASSNRGGAKTQYF
TRBV27	TRBJ2-2	once	NA	TGTGCCAGCAGTTTACCGGGGACCCGGGAGCTGTTTTTT	CASSLPGTRELFF
TRBV23-1	TRBJ2-7	once	TRBD1	TGCGCCAGCAGACGGACAGGGGGTTACGAGCAGTACTTC	CASRRTGGYEQYF
TRBV6-4	TRBJ2-3	NA	NA	TGTGCCAGCAGTGAGGGAGGAGATACGCAGTATTTT	CASSEGGDTQYF
TRBV19	TRBJ2-7	NA	TRBD1	TGTGCCAGCAGAGGGGACAGAGCCTACGAGCAGTACTTC	CASRGDRAYEQYF
TRBV28	TRBJ2-7	NA	NA	TGTGCCAGCAGTTTAGGGACCACAGGCTCCTACGAGCAGTACTTC	CASSLGTTGSYEQYF
TRBV2	TRBJ2-2	NA	TRBD1	TGTGCCAGCAGAATGGACAGGGGTGAGCTGTTTTTT	CASRMDRGELFF
TRBV5-1	TRBJ2-6	NA	NA	TGCGCCAGCTCCCAAGGACAGTACTCTGGGGCCAACGTCCTGACTTTC	CASSQGQYSGANVLTF
TRBV28	TRBJ1-2	NA	NA	TGTGCCAGCAGTCTCCCAACAGGGCACTATGGCTACACCTTC	CASSLPTGHYGYTF
TRBV19	TRBJ1-5	many	TRBD1	TGTGCCAGTACCCCGGACAGGGGAGGTCAGCCCCAGCATTTT	CASTPDRGGQPQHF
TRBV28	TRBJ1-2	NA	TRBD1	TGTGCCAGCACAAGAGTGGGGACAGGGGCTAACTATGGCTACACCTTC	CASTRVGTGANYGYTF
TRBV28	TRBJ2-6	NA	NA	TGTGCCAGCAGTCCGGGGCTGAGCTCTGGGGCCAACGTCCTGACTTTC	CASSPGLSSGANVLTF
TRBV28	TRBJ2-7	NA	TRBD2	TGTGCCAGCAGTGGAAACTCACTAGCGGGAGAGCCGTACTTC	CASSGNSLAGEPYF